A single sample gave rise to the 17 T cell receptor beta chains below, sequenced in a study of T-cell reconstitution after alpha-beta-depleted transplantation in children. Preparing the TCRbeta library involved the use of unique molecular identifiers. TCRdb analysed the PCR reads with MiXCR anew, one entry per CDR3 protein. Among some 500,000 distinct CDR3 sequences listed, about 16% were seen once. Sequenced here: PBMCs from the stem cell graft donor, sampled from the stem cell graft. The receptors come from a human donor who donated a stem cell graft to a child with acute lymphoblastic leukemia.

The CDR3 loop reads CSVVPPTRTKNNEQFF. Here the CDR3 DNA reads TGCAGCGTTGTTCCCCCCACTAGGACCAAAAACAATGAGCAGTTCTTC. The chain joins TRBV29-1 to TRBJ2-1; a weak D match, TRBD2 (5 bases). Germline V gene sequence: CDR1 SQVTM, CDR2 ANQGSEA. Deletions cut 4 bases from V and 5 bases from J, with 21 bases between. The CDR3 is 16 amino acids.

The genes are TRBV12-3 or TRBV12-4 and TRBJ1-5; D ambiguous. The CDR3 sequence is 14 residues long. Trimming took off 2 bases at V and 4 bases at J, with 9 bases between the two ends. CDR3 sequence reads: CASSLSQGNQPQHF. The CDR3 bases are TGTGCCAGCAGTTTATCACAAGGAAATCAGCCCCAGCATTTT.

This rearrangement joins TRBV20-1 to TRBJ2-7, with 8 bases identical to TRBD1. CDR1 and CDR2 (germline): DFQATT, SNEGSKA (reference sequence). The CDR3 spans 12 residues. The V and J ends lost 5 bases and 5 bases, in that order; junction bases with no gene match: 5. CDR3 sequence: CSADRGINEQYF. The CDR3 DNA is TGCAGTGCTGACAGGGGTATCAACGAGCAGTACTTC.

A few counts support this clonotype. The chain carries TRBV18 and TRBJ2-7, with 7 nucleotides matching TRBD1. Germline-derived CDR1 and CDR2 are KGHSH and LQKENI. The CDR3 covers 13 residues. With 6 bases clipped from V and 7 bases from J, the junction kept 9 bases outside the gene matches. DNA for the CDR3: TGTGCCAGCTCCCTTACAGGGGATGGAGAGCAGTACTTC. The encoded protein is CASSLTGDGEQYF. Variable domain in full (rest from reference TRBV18 and TRBJ2-7): NAGVMQNPRHLVRRRGQEARLRCSPMKGHSHVYWYRQLPEEGLKFMVYLQKENIIDESGMPKERFSAEFPKEGPSILRIQQVVRGDSAAYFCASSLTGDGEQYFGPGTRLTVT.

Here the CDR3 reads CATSGLAGWNTGELFF. CDR3 bases: TGTGCCACCAGTGGTCTAGCGGGATGGAACACCGGGGAGCTGTTTTTT. The rearrangement uses TRBV24-1 and TRBJ2-2; 9 bases map to TRBD2. Unmatched junction bases numbered 4, after V lost 5 bases and J lost 1 base. Germline assignment: CDR1 KGHDR and CDR2 SFDVKD. This CDR3 contains 16 residues.

This clonotype was picked up a small number of times. This rearrangement joins TRBV3-1 to TRBJ2-3; 8 bases match TRBD2. V shed 5 bases, J shed 4 bases, and the junction held 17 bases outside the gene matches. Per the germline V gene, CDR1 is LGHDT and CDR2 is YNNKEL (reference sequence). This CDR3 is 18 amino acids long. CDR3 loop: CASSILGVAGRASDTQYF. The CDR3 DNA sequence: TGTGCCAGCAGCATCCTGGGGGTAGCCGGGAGGGCCTCAGATACGCAGTATTTT.

This clonotype has only a few counts. The V call is TRBV12-3 or TRBV12-4, the J call TRBJ2-5; D remains unclear. CDR3 size: 12 residues. Trimming stripped 9 bases from V and 1 base from J, with 9 bases between. Here the CDR3 reads CASGLSQETQYF. The CDR3 DNA follows: TGTGCCAGTGGGCTCTCCCAAGAGACCCAGTACTTC.

This clonotype was seen repeatedly, ten times or more. The J gene is TRBJ2-1, the V gene TRBV12-3 or TRBV12-4; TRBD2 aligns across 7 bases. Trimming cost V 2 bases and J 4 bases; bases outside gene matches: 2. CDR3 length: 14 amino acids. The CDR3 reads CASSLLAVYNEQFF. The CDR3 DNA reads TGTGCCAGCAGTTTACTAGCGGTTTACAATGAGCAGTTCTTC.

CDR3 protein: CASSPLYRVVGNYGYTF. Here the CDR3 DNA reads TGCGCCAGCAGCCCCCTTTACAGGGTCGTTGGAAACTATGGCTACACCTTC. The genes are TRBV5-1 and TRBJ1-2; D might be TRBD1 (6 bases). The CDR3 runs to 17 residues. Germline assignment: CDR1 SGHRS and CDR2 YFSETQ. V was clipped by 4 bases and J by 2 bases, with 21 bases between them.

This clonotype was seen only a few times. The chain joins TRBV12-3 or TRBV12-4 to TRBJ2-7; D gene uncertain. Trimming shortened V by 0 bases and J by 2 bases, and 11 bases separated the two germline ends. This CDR3 is built from 15 residues. The CDR3 sequence: CASSLALGPTYEQYF. The CDR3 region has the DNA TGTGCCAGCAGTTTAGCCCTAGGACCTACCTACGAGCAGTACTTC.

The chain has TRBV6-9 and TRBJ2-1, with D possibly being TRBD2 (6 bases). The CDR3 totals 14 residues. Per the germline V gene, CDR1 is MNHGY and CDR2 is SVAAGI. V was clipped by 8 bases and J by 2 bases, with 13 bases between them. For the CDR3, the DNA is TGTGCCAGCCCAACTAGCACCACCTACAATGAGCAGTTCTTC. Residues: CASPTSTTYNEQFF.

The rearrangement links TRBV5-1 to TRBJ2-5, with 10 bases that match TRBD2. The CDR3 spans 15 residues. The germline V gene encodes CDR1 SGHRS and CDR2 YFSETQ. J was trimmed by 2 bases and V by 4 bases; bases with no gene match: 5. CDR3 amino acids: CASSPGLAWQETQYF. The CDR3 coding sequence is TGCGCCAGCAGCCCGGGACTAGCGTGGCAAGAGACCCAGTACTTC.

This clonotype occurred a few times. The V call is TRBV7-8, the J call TRBJ2-1; the D gene is possibly TRBD2 (5 bases). Trimming pared 1 base from V and 10 bases from J, leaving 14 bases between. CDR3 length equals 14 residues. Germline lookup yields CDR1 SGHVS and CDR2 FQNEAQ. CDR3 amino acids: CASSLVGGPIEQFF. In DNA, the CDR3 is TGTGCCAGCAGCTTAGTGGGCGGGCCCATCGAGCAGTTCTTC.

Only a few counts were recorded for this clonotype. This chain links TRBV6-5 with TRBJ2-1; TRBD1 or TRBD2 may be the D gene (6 bases each). This CDR3 comprises 12 residues. V lost 4 bases to trimming and J lost 9 bases, with 10 bases between them. Germline CDR1 reads MNHEY; CDR2 reads SVGAGI. The CDR3 is CASSSGGFEQFF. The CDR3 bases are TGTGCCAGCAGTTCCGGGGGCTTTGAGCAGTTCTTC.

The V call is TRBV7-6, the J call TRBJ2-7, with D perhaps being TRBD1 or TRBD2 (5 bases each). V lost 3 bases and J 5 bases, leaving 11 bases between the germline ends. The CDR3 has 13 residues. CDR1 is SGHVS and CDR2 is FNYEAQ in the germline V gene. The CDR3 region is CASSFPRGDEQYF. Here the CDR3 DNA reads TGTGCCAGCAGCTTCCCCCGGGGCGACGAGCAGTACTTC.

The gene calls are TRBV6-5 and TRBJ2-2; 8 nucleotides match TRBD2. V trimming: 0 bases; J trimming: 5 bases; junction bases outside the gene matches: 8. CDR1 and CDR2 from the germline V gene are MNHEY and SVGAGI. CDR3 size: 17 residues. For the CDR3, the DNA is TGTGCCAGCAGTTACTCCGGACTAGCCGGGAGGACCGGGGAGCTGTTTTTT. It translates to CASSYSGLAGRTGELFF.

Remarks on this clonotype: This may be a read error, as it is one base from a much larger clone. This rearrangement joins TRBV7-3 to TRBJ2-3; 9 positions match TRBD2. CDR1 SGHTA and CDR2 FQGTGA come from the germline V gene. The CDR3 is 15 residues long. V trimming: 7 bases; J trimming: 11 bases; junction bases outside the gene matches: 16. CDR3 nucleotides: TGTGCCAGCAAGGAAGGTCCTAGCGGGGACATGGAGCAGTATTTT. Encoded protein: CASKEGPSGDMEQYF. The entire variable domain, with the rest obtained from reference TRBV7-3 and TRBJ2-3, is as follows: GAGVSQTPSNKVTEKGKYVELRCDPISGHTALYWYRQSLGQGPEFLIYFQGTGAADDSGLPNDRFFAVRPEGSVSTLKIQRTERGDSAVYLCASKEGPSGDMEQYFGPGTRLTVL.